This is a list of T cell receptor beta chains from one sample in a study of T-cell reconstitution after alpha-beta-depleted transplantation in children. A single record per CDR3 protein comes from TCRdb applying MiXCR to the PCR reads. The data show about 600,000 distinct CDR3 sequences, with 10% to 15% seen just once and 2.2% held by the top ten. This specimen consisted of PBMCs, mostly from graft donor cells, obtained 360 days after TCRalphabeta/CD19-depleted stem cell transplant. These receptors originate from a male patient aged 10 to 17 who had a stem cell transplant for acute myeloid leukemia, so the T cells may come from the graft donor. The CDR3 runs from the conserved cysteine through the conserved F or W. A D gene is named only where the DNA matches it firmly. Not all rows give a size; the values are once, few, many and, for expanded clones, a class.

clone size | D gene | J gene | V gene | CDR3 protein | CDR3 DNA
many | . | TRBJ2-2 | TRBV4-3 | CASSRQGYTGELFF | TGCGCCAGCAGCCGGCAGGGGTACACCGGGGAGCTGTTTTTT
. | TRBD2 | TRBJ2-7 | TRBV20-1 | CSAGGRALREQYF | TGCAGTGCTGGCGGGAGGGCCCTGAGGGAGCAGTACTTC
many | . | TRBJ2-3 | TRBV6-5 | CASSDFTDTQYF | TGTGCCAGCAGTGACTTCACAGATACGCAGTATTTT
. | TRBD2 | TRBJ2-1 | TRBV4-2 | CASSQDSAAVAGGNEQFF | TGTGCCAGCAGCCAAGATTCGGCAGCGGTAGCGGGAGGGAATGAGCAGTTCTTC
. | . | TRBJ2-6 | TRBV15 | CATSRQGSGANVLTF | TGTGCCACCAGCAGGCAGGGATCTGGGGCCAACGTCCTGACTTTC
few | . | TRBJ2-2 | TRBV4-3 | CASSHRGDTGELFF | TGCGCCAGCAGCCACAGGGGGGACACCGGGGAGCTGTTTTTT
few | . | TRBJ1-1 | TRBV7-6 | CASRKQGSEAFF | TGTGCCAGCAGAAAGCAGGGTTCTGAAGCTTTCTTT
few | TRBD2 | TRBJ2-1 | TRBV7-3 | CASSFTKGRVYNEQFF | TGTGCCAGCAGCTTTACGAAAGGGAGGGTTTACAATGAGCAGTTCTTC
. | . | TRBJ1-4 | TRBV28 | CASSLYQGIGEKLFF | TGTGCCAGCAGTTTATATCAGGGGATAGGGGAAAAACTGTTTTTT
many | TRBD2 | TRBJ2-3 | TRBV29-1 | CSVLAGGTDTQYF | TGCAGCGTGCTAGCGGGGGGCACAGATACGCAGTATTTT
once | . | TRBJ2-6 | TRBV20-1 | CSARGGQSSGANVLTF | TGCAGTGCTAGAGGGGGCCAGAGCTCTGGGGCCAACGTCCTGACTTTC
. | TRBD2 | TRBJ2-5 | TRBV10-2 | CASSEEGLLVWQTQYF | TGCGCCAGCAGTGAGGAGGGACTACTCGTTTGGCAGACCCAGTACTTC
many | TRBD2 | TRBJ2-1 | TRBV10-3 | CAISSSGSSYNEQFF | TGTGCCATCAGTTCGAGCGGGAGCTCCTACAATGAGCAGTTCTTC
few | . | TRBJ2-7 | TRBV12-3/TRBV12-4 | CASNPPGLPYEQYF | TGTGCCAGCAACCCGCCGGGTCTTCCTTACGAGCAGTACTTC
few | TRBD2 | TRBJ2-7 | TRBV29-1 | CSVRIPGGRREQYF | TGCAGCGTTAGGATCCCGGGAGGGCGGCGGGAGCAGTACTTC
. | . | TRBJ2-3 | TRBV29-1 | CSVDPGLYF | TGCAGCGTTGACCCGGGTCTGTATTTT
. | . | TRBJ2-2 | TRBV11-2 | CASSLFPRAREITGELFF | TGTGCCAGCAGCTTATTTCCCAGGGCGCGGGAAATCACCGGGGAGCTGTTTTTT
. | TRBD2 | TRBJ2-6 | TRBV27 | CASKPLAGGLSGANVLTF | TGTGCCAGCAAACCACTAGCGGGAGGACTCTCTGGGGCCAACGTCCTGACTTTC
many | TRBD2 | TRBJ2-1 | TRBV6-5 | CASSLLADSYNEQFF | TGTGCCAGCAGTTTACTAGCGGATTCTTACAATGAGCAGTTCTTC
few | . | TRBJ2-7 | TRBV25-1 | CASSDGTVGGGSYEQYF | TGTGCCAGCAGTGATGGAACCGTGGGGGGTGGGTCCTACGAGCAGTACTTC
. | . | TRBJ2-5 | TRBV4-3 | CASSQDHGVETQYF | TGCGCCAGCAGCCAAGATCATGGCGTAGAGACCCAGTACTTC
. | . | TRBJ2-1 | TRBV7-3 | CASSFYTASYNEQFF | TGTGCCAGCAGCTTCTATACGGCCTCCTACAATGAGCAGTTCTTC
many | TRBD2 | TRBJ2-3 | TRBV7-8 | CASSLYVAGGPDTQYF | TGTGCCAGCAGCTTGTACGTAGCGGGAGGGCCGGATACGCAGTATTTT
few | TRBD2 | TRBJ2-1 | TRBV20-1 | CSAPTPGLGGEQFF | TGCAGTGCCCCTACTCCGGGACTAGGAGGTGAGCAGTTCTTC
few | TRBD2 | TRBJ2-3 | TRBV4-2 | CASSLLNSGSQDTQYF | TGTGCCAGCAGCCTGCTGAATAGCGGGAGTCAAGATACGCAGTATTTT
. | . | TRBJ2-2 | TRBV20-1 | CSARRVPNTGELFF | TGCAGTGCTAGAAGGGTCCCCAACACCGGGGAGCTGTTTTTT
many | . | TRBJ2-1 | TRBV9 | CASSEHTRLDDEQFF | TGTGCCAGCAGCGAACATACTAGGCTCGACGATGAGCAGTTCTTC
. | TRBD2 | TRBJ2-2 | TRBV12-3/TRBV12-4 | CASSSTSGRNTGEPFF | TGTGCCAGCAGTTCCACTAGCGGGAGAAACACCGGGGAGCCGTTTTTT
few | TRBD2 | TRBJ2-3 | TRBV4-3 | CASSQVPSGSLYKYF | TGCGCCAGCAGCCAAGTTCCTAGCGGGAGTCTATACAAGTATTTT
few | . | TRBJ2-3 | TRBV28 | CASSSDLDGTQYF | TGTGCCAGCAGCTCCGACCTCGACGGTACGCAGTATTTT
. | TRBD2 | TRBJ2-3 | TRBV9 | CASSPRLAGGLTDTQYF | TGTGCCAGCAGCCCCCGACTAGCGGGAGGTCTCACAGATACGCAGTATTTT
. | . | TRBJ2-1 | TRBV10-3 | CATARSDSTGNEQFF | TGTGCCACCGCTAGGAGTGATAGTACCGGGAATGAGCAGTTCTTC
. | TRBD2 | TRBJ2-7 | TRBV5-4 | CASQTSGRGEQYF | TGTGCCAGCCAGACTAGCGGGAGAGGCGAGCAGTACTTC
few | . | TRBJ2-5 | TRBV29-1 | CSVEDVRIQETQYF | TGCAGCGTTGAAGATGTCCGGATTCAAGAGACCCAGTACTTC
. | TRBD2 | TRBJ2-1 | TRBV4-3 | CASSRTAGLAGRLYNEQFF | TGCGCCAGCAGCCGAACAGCGGGACTGGCGGGTAGACTGTACAATGAGCAGTTCTTC
many | TRBD2 | TRBJ2-7 | TRBV28 | CASSWLAGGPTAPHYRQYF | TGTGCCAGCAGTTGGCTAGCGGGAGGTCCCACCGCCCCTCACTACAGGCAGTACTTC
once | . | TRBJ2-3 | TRBV11-2 | CASSLGRGVSTLVEADTQYF | TGTGCCAGCAGCTTAGGCAGGGGCGTATCCACCTTGGTGGAGGCAGATACGCAGTATTTT
. | . | TRBJ2-1 | TRBV27 | CASGKQFF | TGTGCCAGCGGCAAGCAGTTCTTC
few | TRBD2 | TRBJ2-2 | TRBV20-1 | CSASRPSGRIGELFF | TGCAGTGCCAGCCGGCCTAGCGGGAGGATCGGGGAGCTGTTTTTT
. | TRBD1 | TRBJ1-5 | TRBV29-1 | CSVRTGEQPQHF | TGCAGCGTCCGGACAGGGGAACAGCCCCAGCATTTT